This TCR beta chain was identified during a study of cytomegalovirus exposure and HLA in healthy donors. It was with 60 Vbeta and 13 Jbeta primers that the PCR ran. Profiled with immunoSEQ multiplex PCR; TCRdb holds only in-frame clones, not every one. In total, the table holds just over 80,000 clones. V lost 4 bases, J lost 5 bases, and 12 bases lay in between. Germline V gene lookup returns CDR1 MNHEY and CDR2 SVGAGI. The CDR3 consists of 14 residues. The sequence was obtained from a woman in her thirties in good health and CMV-seronegative. The specimen was PBMCs. This chain joins TRBV6-5 and TRBJ1-5; a possible D gene is TRBD1 (6 bases). CDR3 protein: CASSSQGFDQPQHF. In DNA form, the CDR3 reads TGTGCCAGCAGTTCCCAGGGGTTTGATCAGCCCCAGCATTTT.